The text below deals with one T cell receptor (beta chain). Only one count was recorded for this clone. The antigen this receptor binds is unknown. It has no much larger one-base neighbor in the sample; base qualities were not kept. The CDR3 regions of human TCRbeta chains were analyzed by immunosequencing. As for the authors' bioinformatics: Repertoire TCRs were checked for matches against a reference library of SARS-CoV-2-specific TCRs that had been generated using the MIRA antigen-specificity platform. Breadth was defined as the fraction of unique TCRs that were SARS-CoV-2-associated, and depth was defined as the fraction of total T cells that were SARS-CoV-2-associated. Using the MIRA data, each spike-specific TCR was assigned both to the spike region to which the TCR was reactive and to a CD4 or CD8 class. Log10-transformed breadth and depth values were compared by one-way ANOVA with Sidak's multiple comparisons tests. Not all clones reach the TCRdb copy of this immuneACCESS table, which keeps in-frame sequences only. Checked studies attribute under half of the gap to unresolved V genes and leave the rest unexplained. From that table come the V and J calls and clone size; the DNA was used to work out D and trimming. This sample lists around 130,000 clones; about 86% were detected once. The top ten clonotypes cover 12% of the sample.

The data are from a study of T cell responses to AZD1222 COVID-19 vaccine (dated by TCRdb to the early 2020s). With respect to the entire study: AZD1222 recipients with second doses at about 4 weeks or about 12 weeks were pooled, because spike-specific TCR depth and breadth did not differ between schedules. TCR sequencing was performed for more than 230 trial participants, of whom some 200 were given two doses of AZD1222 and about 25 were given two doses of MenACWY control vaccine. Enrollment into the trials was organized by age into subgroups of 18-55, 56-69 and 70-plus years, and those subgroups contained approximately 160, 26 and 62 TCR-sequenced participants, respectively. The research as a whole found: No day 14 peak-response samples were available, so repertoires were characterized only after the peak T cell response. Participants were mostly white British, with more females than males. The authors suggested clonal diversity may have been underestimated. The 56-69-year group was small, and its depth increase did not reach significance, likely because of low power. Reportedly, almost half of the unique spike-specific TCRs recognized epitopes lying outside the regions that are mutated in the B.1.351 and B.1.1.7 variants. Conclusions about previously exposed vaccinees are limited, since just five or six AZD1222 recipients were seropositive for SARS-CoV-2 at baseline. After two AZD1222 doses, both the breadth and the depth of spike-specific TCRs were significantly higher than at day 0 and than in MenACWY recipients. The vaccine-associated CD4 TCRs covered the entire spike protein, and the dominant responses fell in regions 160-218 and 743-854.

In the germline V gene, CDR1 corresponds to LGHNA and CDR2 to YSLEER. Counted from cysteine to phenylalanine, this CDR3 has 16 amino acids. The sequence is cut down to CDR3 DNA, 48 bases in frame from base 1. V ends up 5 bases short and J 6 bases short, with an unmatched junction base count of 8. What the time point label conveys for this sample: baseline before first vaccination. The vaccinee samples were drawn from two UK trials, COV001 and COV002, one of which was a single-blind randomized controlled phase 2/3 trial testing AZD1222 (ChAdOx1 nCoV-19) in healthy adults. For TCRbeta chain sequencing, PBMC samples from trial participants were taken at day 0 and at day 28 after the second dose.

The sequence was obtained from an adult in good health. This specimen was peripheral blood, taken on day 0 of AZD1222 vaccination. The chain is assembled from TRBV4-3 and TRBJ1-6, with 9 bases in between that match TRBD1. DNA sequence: TGCGCCAGCAGCTCACAGGGGGCTGGTGGTAATTCACCCCTCCACTTT. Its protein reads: CASSSQGAGGNSPLHF.